The 13 T cell receptor beta chains given below trace back to one sample, sequenced in a study of T cell responses to AZD1222 COVID-19 vaccine. Some clones are missing from TCRdb's copy, which holds only in-frame ones; the method was immunoSEQ multiplex PCR. This sample has 100,000 to 140,000 clones, with about nine tenths found just once. The specimen was peripheral blood, collected 28 days after the second AZD1222 dose. Receptors were obtained from an adult who received the AZD1222 COVID-19 vaccine.

The chain employs TRBV7-6 and TRBJ2-3, with D tentatively TRBD2 (5 bases). Germline CDR1 SGHVS, CDR2 FNYEAQ. The V end was cut by 1 base, the J end by 3 bases, with 11 bases between. The CDR3 loop spans 15 amino acids. The CDR3 nucleotides read TGTGCCAGCAGCTTAGGGCGGGTAATTACAGATACGCAGTATTTT. It codes for CASSLGRVITDTQYF.

As DNA, the CDR3 is TGCGCCAGCAGCCAGGACTTATCGGGGGGAGGCAAACTGTTTTTT. Its translation is CASSQDLSGGGKLFF. The chain has TRBV4-1 and TRBJ1-4, with D possibly being TRBD1 (5 bases). This CDR3 region has 15 residues. V dropped 3 bases and J dropped 11 bases, with 19 bases sitting between them. Germline loops: CDR1 MGHRA, CDR2 YSYEKL.

The V call is TRBV4-3, the J call TRBJ2-2; perhaps TRBD2 as D (6 bases). Per the germline V gene, CDR1 is LGHNA and CDR2 is YSLEER. The V and J ends lost 3 bases and 4 bases respectively, with 12 bases between them. This CDR3 spans 15 amino acids. As DNA, the CDR3 is TGCGCCAGCAGCCATGTTCTAGCGAGCACCGGGGAGCTGTTTTTT. Residues: CASSHVLASTGELFF.

V and J are TRBV6-5 and TRBJ2-5; 8 nucleotides line up with TRBD2. The CDR3 sequence is 13 residues long. Germline V CDR1 and CDR2: MNHEY, SVGAGI. The junction had 7 bases not matched to a gene; V was cut back by 8 bases and J by 5 bases. The CDR3 region has the DNA TGTGCCAGCGCCGCGGGAGGTAGGGAGACCCAGTACTTC. It codes for CASAAGGRETQYF.

This sequence joins TRBV10-3 and TRBJ1-1; possible D gene TRBD1, 6 bases. Germline V lookup: CDR1 ENHRY, CDR2 SYGVKD. V was shortened by 2 bases and J by 1 base, with 8 bases between the two germline ends. The CDR3 loop spans 14 amino acids. Here the CDR3 DNA reads TGTGCCATCAGTGAGAAGACAGGGAACACTGAAGCTTTCTTT. It is translated as CAISEKTGNTEAFF.

The rearrangement joins TRBV11-3 to TRBJ2-2; D may be TRBD1 or TRBD2 (5 bases each). The CDR3 runs to 15 residues. V gave up 2 bases and J gave up 4 bases, with 11 bases separating them. Germline assignment: CDR1 SGHNT and CDR2 YENEEA. The CDR3 loop is CASSLNPGRTGELFF. The CDR3 DNA follows: TGTGCCAGCAGCTTAAACCCGGGACGCACCGGGGAGCTGTTTTTT. The full variable domain, in which reference TRBV11-3 and TRBJ2-2 provide the parts outside the CDR3, is EAGVVQSPRYKIIEKKQPVAFWCNPISGHNTLYWYLQNLGQGPELLIRYENEEAVDDSQLPKDRFSAERLKGVDSTLKIQPAELGDSAVYLCASSLNPGRTGELFFGEGSRLTVL.

About this clone itself: The sample carries other DNA sequences with the same CDR3. This chain uses TRBV11-2 with TRBJ2-7, with 9 bases aligning to TRBD1. V lost 5 bases, J lost 3 bases, and 5 bases stayed unmatched. The germline CDR1 and CDR2 sequences are SGHAT and FQNNGV. This CDR3 region has 14 residues. The CDR3: CASSPSTGGYEQYF. DNA of the CDR3: TGTGCCAGCAGCCCATCGACAGGGGGCTACGAGCAGTACTTC.

The rearrangement joins TRBV6-5 to TRBJ1-1; the match to TRBD1 covers 9 bases. The V segment lost 2 bases and the J segment 1 base; nucleotides outside the gene matches: 2. The CDR3 runs to 15 residues. The germline gives CDR1 MNHEY, CDR2 SVGAGI. CDR3 in amino acids: CASSYGDRANTEAFF. The CDR3 region has the DNA TGTGCCAGCAGTTACGGGGACAGGGCGAACACTGAAGCTTTCTTT.

The rearrangement joins TRBV6-5 to TRBJ2-7; a possible D gene is TRBD2 (5 bases). Germline lookup yields CDR1 MNHEY and CDR2 SVGAGI. Trimming stripped 2 bases from V and 7 bases from J, with 12 bases between. The CDR3 consists of 13 residues. The CDR3 DNA reads TGTGCCAGCAGTTACATCCGGGGTACTGAGCAGTACTTC. Encoded protein: CASSYIRGTEQYF.

This rearrangement joins TRBV18 to TRBJ2-7; D may be TRBD1 (6 bases). The CDR3 has 14 residues. Looked up from germline, CDR1 is KGHSH and CDR2 is LQKENI. The V and J ends lost 4 bases and 0 bases respectively, with 10 bases between them. The CDR3 here is CASSLGHRSYEQYF. In DNA, the CDR3 is TGTGCCAGCTCACTGGGACATCGCTCCTACGAGCAGTACTTC.

J is TRBJ2-1 and V is TRBV10-3; possibly TRBD1 for D (6 bases). The V end was cut by 2 bases, the J end by 5 bases, with 10 bases between. Germline CDR1 and CDR2: ENHRY and SYGVKD. CDR3 length: 14 residues. Here the CDR3 DNA reads TGTGCCATCAGTGAGCAACAGGGAAACAATGAGCAGTTCTTC. Translation gives CAISEQQGNNEQFF.

The rearrangement links TRBV11-2 to TRBJ2-3; TRBD2 matches 8 bases. Trimming removed 5 bases from V and 0 bases from J; junction bases left unmatched: 4. CDR1 and CDR2 from the germline V gene are SGHAT and FQNNGV. The CDR3 is 15 residues long. The CDR3 nucleotides read TGTGCCAGCAGCCTAAGCGGGGGTAGCACAGATACGCAGTATTTT. Encoded protein: CASSLSGGSTDTQYF.

The V gene is TRBV7-2, the J gene TRBJ2-1; 13 nucleotides match TRBD2. The trim removed 4 bases at V and 0 bases at J, leaving 9 bases unmatched. The CDR3 sequence is 19 residues long. The V gene's germline CDR1 is SGHTA and CDR2 FQGNSA. This CDR3 is CASSSRGLAGPSSYNEQFF. Here the CDR3 DNA reads TGTGCCAGCAGCTCACGGGGACTAGCGGGACCTAGCTCCTACAATGAGCAGTTCTTC. The full variable domain, completed using reference TRBV7-2 and TRBJ2-1, is GAGVSQSPSNKVTEKGKDVELRCDPISGHTALYWYRQSLGQGLEFLIYFQGNSAPDKSGLPSDRFSAERTGGSVSTLTIQRTQQEDSAVYLCASSSRGLAGPSSYNEQFFGPGTRLTVL.